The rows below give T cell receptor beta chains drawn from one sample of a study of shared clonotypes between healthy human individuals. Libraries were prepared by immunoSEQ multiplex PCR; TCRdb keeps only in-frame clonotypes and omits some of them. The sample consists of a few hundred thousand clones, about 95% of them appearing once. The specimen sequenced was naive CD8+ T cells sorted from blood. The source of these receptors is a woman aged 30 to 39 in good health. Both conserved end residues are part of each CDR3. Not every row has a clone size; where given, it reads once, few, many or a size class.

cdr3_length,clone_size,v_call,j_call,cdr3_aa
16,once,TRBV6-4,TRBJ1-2,CASLPGQGLSNYGYTF
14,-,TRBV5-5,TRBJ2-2,CASSLVGNTGELFF
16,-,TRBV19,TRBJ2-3,CASSTSGRTDTDTQYF
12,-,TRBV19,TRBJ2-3,CASSPSSATQYF
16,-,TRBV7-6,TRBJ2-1,CASSLGGLAGGVEQFF
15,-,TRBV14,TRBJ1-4,CASSQGTGWREKLFF
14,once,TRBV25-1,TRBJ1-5,CASSVTGINQPQHF
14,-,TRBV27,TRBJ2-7,CASSYSGEAYEQYF
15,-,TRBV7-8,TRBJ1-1,CASRPAIGGDTEAFF
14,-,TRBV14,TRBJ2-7,CASSQRGQSYEQYF
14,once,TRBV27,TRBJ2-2,CASSSRTGTGELFF
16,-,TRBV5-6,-,CASSLYTSGLSYEQYF
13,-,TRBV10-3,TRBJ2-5,CAISESLLETQYF
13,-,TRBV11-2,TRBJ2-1,CASSHDRVYEQFF
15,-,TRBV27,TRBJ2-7,CASSAVAGVPYEQYF
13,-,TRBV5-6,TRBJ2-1,CASSYDGYNEQFF
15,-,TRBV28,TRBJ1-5,CASSLGIHGSQPQHF
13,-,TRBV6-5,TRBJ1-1,CASSYTDGTEAFF
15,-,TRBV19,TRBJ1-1,CASVTGTGTNTEAFF
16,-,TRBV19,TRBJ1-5,CASSIDLGISNQPQHF
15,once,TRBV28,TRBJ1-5,CASSPPRENNQPQHF
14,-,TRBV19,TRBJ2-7,CASSFGSAPYEQYF
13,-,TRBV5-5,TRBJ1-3,CASSLELFDTIYF
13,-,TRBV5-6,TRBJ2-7,CASSGFTGNEQYF
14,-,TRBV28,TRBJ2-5,CASSPAGQGETQYF
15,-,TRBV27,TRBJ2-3,CASRETSGVTDTQYF
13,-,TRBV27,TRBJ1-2,CASTPGTGYGYTF
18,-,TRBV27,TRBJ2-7,CASSFYEPGLANLYEQYF
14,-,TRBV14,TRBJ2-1,CASSGLAGLNEQFF
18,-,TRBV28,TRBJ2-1,CASSLLYGGTPKGNEQFF
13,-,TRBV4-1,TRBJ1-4,CASSLRRNEKLFF
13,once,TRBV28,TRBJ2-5,CASTSGAQETQYF
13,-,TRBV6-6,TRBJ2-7,CASSTGRTYEQYF
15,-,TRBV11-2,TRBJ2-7,CASSLGSWQAYEQYF
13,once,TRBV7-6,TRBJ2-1,CASTPGQGVEQFF
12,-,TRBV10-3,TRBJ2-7,CAISELLNEQYF
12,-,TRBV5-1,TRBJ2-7,CASSTGSHEQYF
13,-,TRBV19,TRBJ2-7,CASSFGTLYEQYF
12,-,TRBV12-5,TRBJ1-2,CASGLGTYGYTF
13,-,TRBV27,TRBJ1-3,CATRTDSGNTIYF
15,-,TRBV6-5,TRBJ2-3,CAAGPNLAGGDTQYF
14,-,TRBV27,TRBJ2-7,CASSSGTSAREQYF
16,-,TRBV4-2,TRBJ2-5,CASSQDLLGSGETQYF
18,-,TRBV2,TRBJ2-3,CASSEMALAGVGTDTQYF
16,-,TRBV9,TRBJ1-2,CASSGSSLGSGYGYTF
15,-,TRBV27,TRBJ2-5,CASRGGLADRETQYF
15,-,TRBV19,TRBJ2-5,CASSISGRAGETQYF
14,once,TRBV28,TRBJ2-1,CASSLTASYNEQFF
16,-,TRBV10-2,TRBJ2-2,CASNRIGEGKTGELFF
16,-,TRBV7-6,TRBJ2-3,CASSPRLAGSTDTQYF
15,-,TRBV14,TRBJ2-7,CASSQAPDSNYEQYF
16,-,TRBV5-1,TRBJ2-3,CASSFNGRLFTDTQYF